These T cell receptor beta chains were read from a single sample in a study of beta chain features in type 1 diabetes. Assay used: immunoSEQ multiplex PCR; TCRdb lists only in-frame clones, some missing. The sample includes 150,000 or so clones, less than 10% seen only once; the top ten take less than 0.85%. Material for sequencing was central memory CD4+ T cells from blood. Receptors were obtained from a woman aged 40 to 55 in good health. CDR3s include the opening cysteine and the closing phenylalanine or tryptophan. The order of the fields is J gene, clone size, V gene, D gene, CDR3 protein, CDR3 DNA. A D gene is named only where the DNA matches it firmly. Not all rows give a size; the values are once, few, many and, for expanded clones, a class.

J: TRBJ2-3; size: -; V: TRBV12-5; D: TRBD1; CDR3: CASGLVTGERTDTQYF; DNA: TGTGCTAGTGGTTTGGTAACAGGGGAAAGAACAGATACGCAGTATTTT
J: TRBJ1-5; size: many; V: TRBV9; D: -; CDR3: CASSVDRGEPQHF; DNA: TGTGCCAGCAGCGTAGATCGGGGAGAGCCCCAGCATTTT
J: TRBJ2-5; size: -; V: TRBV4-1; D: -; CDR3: CASSQDQGPETQYF; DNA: TGCGCCAGCAGCCAAGACCAGGGGCCCGAGACCCAGTACTTC
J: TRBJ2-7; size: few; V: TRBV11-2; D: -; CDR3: CASSSNFRQVYEQYF; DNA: TGTGCCAGCAGCTCCAATTTTAGGCAGGTATACGAGCAGTACTTC
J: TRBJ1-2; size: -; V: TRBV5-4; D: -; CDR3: CASSLGDRNYGYTF; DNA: TGTGCCAGCAGCTTGGGAGACAGAAACTATGGCTACACCTTC
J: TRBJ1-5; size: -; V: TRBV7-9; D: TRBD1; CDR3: CASGTGSNQPQHF; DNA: TGTGCCAGCGGGACAGGAAGCAATCAGCCCCAGCATTTT
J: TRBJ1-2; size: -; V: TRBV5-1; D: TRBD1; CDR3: CASSFPPTGERGYTF; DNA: TGCGCCAGCAGCTTCCCCCCGACAGGGGAACGGGGCTACACCTTC
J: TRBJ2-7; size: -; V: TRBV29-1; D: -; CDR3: CSVGDRYEQYF; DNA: TGCAGCGTTGGCGACAGATACGAGCAGTACTTC
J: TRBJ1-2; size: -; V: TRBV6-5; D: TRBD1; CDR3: CASSGQEHGYTF; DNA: TGTGCCAGCAGCGGACAGGAGCATGGCTACACCTTC
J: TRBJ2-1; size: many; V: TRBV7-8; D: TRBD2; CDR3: CASSWTSSIVSLSSYNEQFF; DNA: TGTGCCAGCAGCTGGACTAGTAGTATTGTGTCCTTAAGCTCCTACAATGAGCAGTTCTTC
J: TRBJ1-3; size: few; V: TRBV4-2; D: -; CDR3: CASSQKADGGSGNTIYF; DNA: TGTGCCAGCAGCCAAAAGGCAGACGGCGGCTCTGGAAACACCATATATTTT
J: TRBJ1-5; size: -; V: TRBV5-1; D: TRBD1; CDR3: CASSLGSQGNQPQHF; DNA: TGCGCCAGCAGCTTGGGGTCACAGGGGAACCAGCCCCAGCATTTT
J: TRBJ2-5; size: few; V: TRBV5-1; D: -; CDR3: CASSGGGPLRQETQYF; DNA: TGCGCCAGCAGCGGTGGAGGACCCCTCCGGCAAGAGACCCAGTACTTC
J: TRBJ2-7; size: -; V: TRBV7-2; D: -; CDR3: CASSLESGATYEQYF; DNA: TGTGCCAGCAGCTTAGAGTCAGGGGCGACCTACGAGCAGTACTTC
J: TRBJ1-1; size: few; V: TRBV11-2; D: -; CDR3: CASSLDQGGTEAFF; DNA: TGTGCCAGCAGCTTAGACCAGGGAGGCACTGAAGCTTTCTTT
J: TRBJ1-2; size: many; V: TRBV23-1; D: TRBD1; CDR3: CASSPRGRGNYGYTF; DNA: TGCGCCAGCAGTCCTAGGGGGCGCGGGAACTATGGCTACACCTTC
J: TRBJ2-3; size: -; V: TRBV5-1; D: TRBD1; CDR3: CASETEGGDTQYF; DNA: TGCGCCAGTGAGACTGAAGGGGGCGATACGCAGTATTTT
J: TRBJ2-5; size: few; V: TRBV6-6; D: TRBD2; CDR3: CASSRGGETQYF; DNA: TGTGCCAGCAGTCGGGGGGGAGAGACCCAGTACTTC
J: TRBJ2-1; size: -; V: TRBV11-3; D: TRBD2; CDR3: CASSLGGTRRANEQFF; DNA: TGTGCCAGCAGCTTAGGAGGGACTAGGAGGGCCAATGAGCAGTTCTTC
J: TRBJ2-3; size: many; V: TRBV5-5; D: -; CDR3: CASSFDYAVDTQYF; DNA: TGTGCCAGCAGCTTCGACTATGCGGTAGATACGCAGTATTTT
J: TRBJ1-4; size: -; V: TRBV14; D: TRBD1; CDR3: CASSQGQGSYSEKLFF; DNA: TGTGCCAGCAGCCAAGGACAGGGGAGTTACAGTGAAAAACTGTTTTTT
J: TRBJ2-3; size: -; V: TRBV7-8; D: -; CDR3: CASSWQGDTQYF; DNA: TGTGCCAGCAGCTGGCAGGGGGATACGCAGTATTTT
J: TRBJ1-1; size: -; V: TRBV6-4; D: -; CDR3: CASRTDGGANTEAFF; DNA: TGTGCCAGCAGAACCGACGGAGGGGCGAACACTGAAGCTTTCTTT
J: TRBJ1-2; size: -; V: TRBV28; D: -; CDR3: CASSLDPGRGGYTF; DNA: TGTGCCAGCAGCCTTGATCCGGGGAGAGGGGGCTACACCTTC
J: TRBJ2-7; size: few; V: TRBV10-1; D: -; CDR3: CASSAAAYEQYF; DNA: TGCGCCAGCAGTGCCGCGGCCTACGAGCAGTACTTC
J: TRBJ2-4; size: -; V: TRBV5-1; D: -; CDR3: CASSRGGGVAKNIQYF; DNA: TGCGCCAGCAGTCGGGGAGGAGGGGTGGCCAAAAACATTCAGTACTTC